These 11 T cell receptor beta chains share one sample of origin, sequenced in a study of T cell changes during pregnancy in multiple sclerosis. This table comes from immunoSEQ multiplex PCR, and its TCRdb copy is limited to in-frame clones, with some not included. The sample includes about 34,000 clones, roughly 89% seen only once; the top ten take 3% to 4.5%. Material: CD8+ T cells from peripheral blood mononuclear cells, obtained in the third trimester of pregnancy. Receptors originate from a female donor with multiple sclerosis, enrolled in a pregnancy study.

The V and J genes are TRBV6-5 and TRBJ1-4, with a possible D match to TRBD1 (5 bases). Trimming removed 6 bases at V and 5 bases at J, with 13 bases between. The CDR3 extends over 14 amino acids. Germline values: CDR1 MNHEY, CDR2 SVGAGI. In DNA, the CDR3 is TGTGCCAGCAGCCCTTTTCAGGGCAATGAAAAACTGTTTTTT. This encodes CASSPFQGNEKLFF.

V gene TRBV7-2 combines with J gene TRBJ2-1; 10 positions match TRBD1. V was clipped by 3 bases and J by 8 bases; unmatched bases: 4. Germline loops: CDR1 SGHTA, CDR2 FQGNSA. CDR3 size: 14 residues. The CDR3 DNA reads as TGTGCCAGCAGCTTGGGGACAGGGGTCGATGAGCAGTTCTTC. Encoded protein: CASSLGTGVDEQFF.

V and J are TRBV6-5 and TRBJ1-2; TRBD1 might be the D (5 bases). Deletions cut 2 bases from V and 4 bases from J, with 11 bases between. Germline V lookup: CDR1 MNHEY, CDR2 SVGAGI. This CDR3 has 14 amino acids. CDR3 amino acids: CASSYMGGGYGYTF. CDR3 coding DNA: TGTGCCAGCAGTTACATGGGGGGGGGCTATGGCTACACCTTC.

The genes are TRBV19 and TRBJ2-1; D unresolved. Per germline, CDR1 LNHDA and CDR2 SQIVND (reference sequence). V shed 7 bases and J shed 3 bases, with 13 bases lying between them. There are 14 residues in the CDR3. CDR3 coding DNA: TGTGCCAGTACTAGTGGATTTGGCTACAATGAGCAGTTCTTC. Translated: CASTSGFGYNEQFF.

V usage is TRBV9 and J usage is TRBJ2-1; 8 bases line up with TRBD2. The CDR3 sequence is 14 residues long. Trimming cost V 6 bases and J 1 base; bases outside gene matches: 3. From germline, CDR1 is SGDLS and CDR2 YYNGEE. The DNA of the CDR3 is TGTGCCAGCAATAGCGGGGCTTCCTACAATGAGCAGTTCTTC. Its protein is CASNSGASYNEQFF. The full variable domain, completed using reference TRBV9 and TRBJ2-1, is DSGVTQTPKHLITATGQRVTLRCSPRSGDLSVYWYQQSLDQGLQFLIQYYNGEERAKGNILERFSAQQFPDLHSELNLSSLELGDSALYFCASNSGASYNEQFFGPGTRLTVL.

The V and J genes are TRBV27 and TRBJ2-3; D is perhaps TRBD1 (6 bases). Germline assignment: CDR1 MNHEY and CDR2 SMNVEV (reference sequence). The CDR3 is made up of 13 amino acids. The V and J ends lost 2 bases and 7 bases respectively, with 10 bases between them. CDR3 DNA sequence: TGTGCCAGCAGTTTAGGGGGCTGGAATACGCAGTATTTT. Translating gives CASSLGGWNTQYF.

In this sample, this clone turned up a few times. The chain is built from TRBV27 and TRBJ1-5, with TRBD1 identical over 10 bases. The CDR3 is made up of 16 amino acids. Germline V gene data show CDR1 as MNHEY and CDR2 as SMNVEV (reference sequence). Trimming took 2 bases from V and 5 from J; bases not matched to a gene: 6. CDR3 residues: CASSLVAGTGDQPQHF. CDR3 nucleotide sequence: TGTGCCAGCAGTTTAGTTGCCGGGACAGGGGATCAGCCCCAGCATTTT.

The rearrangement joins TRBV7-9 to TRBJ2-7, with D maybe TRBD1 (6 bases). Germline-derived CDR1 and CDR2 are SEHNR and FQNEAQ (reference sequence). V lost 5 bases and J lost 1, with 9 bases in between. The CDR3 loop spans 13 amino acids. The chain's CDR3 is CASSVTGSYEQYF. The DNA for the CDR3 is TGTGCCAGCAGCGTAACAGGGTCCTACGAGCAGTACTTC. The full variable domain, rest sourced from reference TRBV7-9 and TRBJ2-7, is DTGVSQNPRHKITKRGQNVTFRCDPISEHNRLYWYRQTLGQGPEFLTYFQNEAQLEKSRLLSDRFSAERPKGSFSTLEIQRTEQGDSAMYLCASSVTGSYEQYFGPGTRLTVT.

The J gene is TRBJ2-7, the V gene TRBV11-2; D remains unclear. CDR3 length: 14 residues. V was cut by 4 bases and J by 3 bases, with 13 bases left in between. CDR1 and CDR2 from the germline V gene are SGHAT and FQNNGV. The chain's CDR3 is CASSSSPRGYEQYF. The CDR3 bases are TGTGCCAGCAGCTCCTCACCAAGAGGCTACGAGCAGTACTTC.

DNA for the CDR3: TGCGCCAGCAGCCAAGGTGTCAGCGGGGACATTCAGTACTTC. Translating gives CASSQGVSGDIQYF. The chain carries TRBV4-3 and TRBJ2-4; 7 bases map to TRBD2. Germline assignment: CDR1 LGHNA and CDR2 YSLEER. The CDR3 covers 14 residues. Trimming at V came to 1 base and at J to 8 bases, leaving 5 bases not matched to a gene.

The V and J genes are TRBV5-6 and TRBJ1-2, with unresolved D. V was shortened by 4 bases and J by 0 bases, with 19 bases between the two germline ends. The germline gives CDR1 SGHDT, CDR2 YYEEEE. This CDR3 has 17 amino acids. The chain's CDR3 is CASSEATYSRANYGYTF. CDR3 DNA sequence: TGTGCCAGCAGCGAAGCCACCTACAGTAGAGCTAACTATGGCTACACCTTC.